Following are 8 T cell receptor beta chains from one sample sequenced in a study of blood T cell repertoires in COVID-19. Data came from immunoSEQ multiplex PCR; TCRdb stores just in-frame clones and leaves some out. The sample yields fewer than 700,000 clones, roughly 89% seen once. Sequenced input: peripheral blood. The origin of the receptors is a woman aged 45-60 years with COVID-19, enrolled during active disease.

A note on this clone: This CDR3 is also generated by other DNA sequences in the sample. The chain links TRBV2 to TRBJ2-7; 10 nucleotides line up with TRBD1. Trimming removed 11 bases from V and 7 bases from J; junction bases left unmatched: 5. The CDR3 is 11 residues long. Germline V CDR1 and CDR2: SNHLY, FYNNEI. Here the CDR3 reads CASTGGYEQYF. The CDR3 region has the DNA TGTGCCTCGACAGGGGGCTATGAGCAGTACTTC.

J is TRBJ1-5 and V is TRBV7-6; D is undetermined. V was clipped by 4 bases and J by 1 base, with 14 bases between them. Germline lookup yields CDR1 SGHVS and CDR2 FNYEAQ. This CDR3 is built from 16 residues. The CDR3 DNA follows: TGTGCCAGCAGCTCCCGAGGGCCCAAAAGCAATCAGCCCCAGCATTTT. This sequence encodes CASSSRGPKSNQPQHF.

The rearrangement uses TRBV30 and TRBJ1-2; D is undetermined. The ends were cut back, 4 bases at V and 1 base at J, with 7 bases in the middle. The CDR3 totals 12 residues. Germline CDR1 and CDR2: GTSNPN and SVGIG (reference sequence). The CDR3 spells CAWNIDNYGYTF. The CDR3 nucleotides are TGTGCCTGGAACATCGATAACTATGGCTACACCTTC. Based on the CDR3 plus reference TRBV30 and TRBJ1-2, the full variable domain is SQTIHQWPATLVQPVGSPLSLECTVEGTSNPNLYWYRQAAGRGLQLLFYSVGIGQISSEVPQNLSASRPQDRQFILSSKKLLLSDSGFYLCAWNIDNYGYTFGSGTRLTVV.

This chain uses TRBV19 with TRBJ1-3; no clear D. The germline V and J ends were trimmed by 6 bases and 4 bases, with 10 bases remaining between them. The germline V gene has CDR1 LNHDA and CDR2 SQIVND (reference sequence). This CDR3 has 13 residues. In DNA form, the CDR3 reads TGTGCCAGTAGCGAAACACAGGGAAACACCATATATTTT. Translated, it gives CASSETQGNTIYF.

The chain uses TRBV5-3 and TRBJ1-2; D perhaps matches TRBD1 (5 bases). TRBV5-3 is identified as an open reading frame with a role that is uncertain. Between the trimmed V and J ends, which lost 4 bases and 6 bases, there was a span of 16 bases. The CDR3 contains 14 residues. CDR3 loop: CARSQMTVYNGYTF. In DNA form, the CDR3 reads TGTGCCAGAAGCCAAATGACAGTCTATAATGGCTACACCTTC.

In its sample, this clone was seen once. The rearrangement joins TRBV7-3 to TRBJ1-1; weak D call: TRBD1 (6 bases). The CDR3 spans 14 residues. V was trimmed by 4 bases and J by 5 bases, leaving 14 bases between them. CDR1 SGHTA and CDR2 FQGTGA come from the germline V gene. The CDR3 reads CASSSTQGMTEAFF. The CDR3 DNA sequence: TGTGCCAGCAGCTCAACTCAGGGGATGACTGAAGCTTTCTTT.

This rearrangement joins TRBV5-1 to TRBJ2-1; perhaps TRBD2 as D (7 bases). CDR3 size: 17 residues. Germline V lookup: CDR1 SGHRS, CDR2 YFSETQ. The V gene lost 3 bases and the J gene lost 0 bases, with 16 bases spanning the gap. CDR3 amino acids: CASSSVGGPPSYNEQFF. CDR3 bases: TGCGCCAGCAGCTCGGTCGGGGGGCCCCCCTCCTACAATGAGCAGTTCTTC.

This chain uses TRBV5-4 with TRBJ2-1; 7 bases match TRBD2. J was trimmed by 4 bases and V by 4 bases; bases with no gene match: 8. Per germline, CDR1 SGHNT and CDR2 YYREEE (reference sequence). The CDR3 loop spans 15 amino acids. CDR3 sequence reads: CASSGRSGVYNEQFF. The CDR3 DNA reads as TGTGCCAGCAGCGGAAGGAGCGGGGTATACAATGAGCAGTTCTTC.